The sequence of this T cell receptor (beta chain) was determined in a study of blood T cell repertoires in COVID-19. Trimming stripped 2 bases from V and 0 bases from J, with 17 bases between. Germline CDR1 SNHLY, CDR2 FYNNEI. The CDR3 spans 18 residues. This clone was picked up a small number of times. Sequencing used immunoSEQ multiplex PCR; TCRdb keeps in-frame clones, though not all of them. The sample contains around 300,000 clones, about nine tenths of which appear only once. The TCR originated in a woman aged 40 to 55 who had recovered from COVID-19. Input material: peripheral blood. The V call is TRBV2, the J call TRBJ1-5; maybe TRBD1 (6 bases). CDR3 DNA sequence: TGTGCCAGCAGTGAAACCCTACAGGGTGGGTATAGCAATCAGCCCCAGCATTTT. Its protein is CASSETLQGGYSNQPQHF.